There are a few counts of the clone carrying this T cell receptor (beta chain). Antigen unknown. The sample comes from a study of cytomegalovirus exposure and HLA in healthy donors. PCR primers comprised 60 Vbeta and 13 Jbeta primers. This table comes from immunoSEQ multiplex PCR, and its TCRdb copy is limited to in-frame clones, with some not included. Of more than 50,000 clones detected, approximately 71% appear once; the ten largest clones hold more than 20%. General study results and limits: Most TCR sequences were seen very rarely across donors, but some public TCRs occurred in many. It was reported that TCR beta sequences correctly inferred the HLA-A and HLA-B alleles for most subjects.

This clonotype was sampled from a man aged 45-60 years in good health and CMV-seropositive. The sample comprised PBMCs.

CDR3 nucleotides: TGTGCCAGCAGCTCCAACAGGGGGCGCGTCTATGGCTACACCTTC. Translating gives CASSSNRGRVYGYTF. J is TRBJ1-2 and V is TRBV5-6; the match to TRBD1 covers 9 bases. With V trimmed by 3 bases and J by 4 bases, 7 bases remained unmatched. Germline-derived CDR1 and CDR2 are SGHDT and YYEEEE. The CDR3 is 15 amino acids.